The clone carrying this T cell receptor (beta chain) showed up many times. The antigen is undetermined. Via MiXCR, TCRdb re-called the reads, giving one row per CDR3 protein. The sample yields approximately 730,000 distinct CDR3 sequences, 25% to 30% seen once. This entry is derived from a study of T cell repertoires in cytomegalovirus infection. V dropped 5 bases and J dropped 5; count of bases not matched to a gene: 8. The CDR3 extends over 16 amino acids. Looked up from germline, CDR1 is SGHVS and CDR2 is FQNEAQ. Sequences were derived from cultured CD8+ T cells from PBMCs, sampled from culture after CMV antigen stimulation. The chain combines TRBV7-8 with TRBJ2-1; 11 positions agree with TRBD2. This clonotype originated in a human donor in good health (CMV status not recorded). Some clones in this sample may be carry-over from other donors' samples. CDR3 in amino acids: CASSRLAGTRDNEQFF. Here the CDR3 DNA reads TGTGCCAGCAGCAGACTAGCGGGGACGCGGGACAATGAGCAGTTCTTC. The variable domain in full, with the rest retrieved from reference TRBV7-8 and TRBJ2-1, is GAGVSQSPRYKVAKRGQDVALRCDPISGHVSLFWYQQALGQGPEFLTYFQNEAQLDKSGLPSDRFFAERPEGSVSTLKIQRTQQEDSAVYLCASSRLAGTRDNEQFFGPGTRLTVL.